This T cell receptor beta chain is from a study of CD8 T cells in ankylosing spondylitis. TCRdb re-called the 5' RACE reads through MiXCR, storing one row per CDR3 protein. Seen here are roughly 40,000 distinct CDR3 sequences, approximately 10% observed once, and the top ten hold around 1.5%. Study observations and caveats: In ankylosing spondylitis blood, a motif of seven to nine highly homologous TCR beta variants appeared characteristic. CD8+ by phenotype, disease-linked clones were relatively rare in peripheral blood. Reportedly, disease-linked clones are significantly enriched in ankylosing spondylitis patients' matched synovial fluid. Earlier studies detected some motif variants in reactive arthritis synovial fluid and blood.

This clonotype occurred a few times. Its specificity is unknown. The specimen sequenced was blood, either unsorted or a sorted T cell fraction (not recorded which). The sequence derives from a male donor with ankylosing spondylitis or in good health (not recorded which).

The CDR3 sequence: CASSLAGGNWGEQFF. The CDR3 DNA reads as TGTGCCAGCAGTTTAGCGGGGGGGAACTGGGGTGAGCAGTTCTTC. The chain combines TRBV12-3 or TRBV12-4 with TRBJ2-1, with 7 bases identical to TRBD2. V was clipped by 0 bases and J by 9 bases; unmatched bases: 8. This CDR3 has 15 residues.